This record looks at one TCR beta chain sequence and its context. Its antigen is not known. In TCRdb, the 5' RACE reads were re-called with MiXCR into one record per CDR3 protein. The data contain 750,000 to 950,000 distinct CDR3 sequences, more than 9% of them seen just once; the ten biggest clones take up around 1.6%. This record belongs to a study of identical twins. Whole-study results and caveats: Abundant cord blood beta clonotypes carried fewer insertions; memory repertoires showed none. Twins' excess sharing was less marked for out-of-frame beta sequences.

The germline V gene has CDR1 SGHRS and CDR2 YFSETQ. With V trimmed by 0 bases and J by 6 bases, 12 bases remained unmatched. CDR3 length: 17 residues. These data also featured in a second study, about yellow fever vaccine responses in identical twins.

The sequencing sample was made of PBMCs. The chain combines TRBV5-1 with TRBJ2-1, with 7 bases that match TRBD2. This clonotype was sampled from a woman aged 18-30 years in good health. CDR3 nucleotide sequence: TGCGCCAGCAGCTTGGGTGGGGGGGGACCAACCTTCAATGAGCAGTTCTTC. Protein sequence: CASSLGGGGPTFNEQFF.